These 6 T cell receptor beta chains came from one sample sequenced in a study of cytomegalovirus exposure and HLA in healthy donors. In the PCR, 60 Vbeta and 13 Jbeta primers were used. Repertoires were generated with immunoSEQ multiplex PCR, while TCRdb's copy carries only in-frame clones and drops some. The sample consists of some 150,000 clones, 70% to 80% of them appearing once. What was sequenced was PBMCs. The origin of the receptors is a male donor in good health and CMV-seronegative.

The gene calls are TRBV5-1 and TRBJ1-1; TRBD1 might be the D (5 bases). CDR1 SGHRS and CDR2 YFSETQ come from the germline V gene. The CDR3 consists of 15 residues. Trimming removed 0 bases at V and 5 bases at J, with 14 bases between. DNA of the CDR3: TGCGCCAGCAGCTTGGAACCCAGGGATGGTACTGAAGCTTTCTTT. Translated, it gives CASSLEPRDGTEAFF.

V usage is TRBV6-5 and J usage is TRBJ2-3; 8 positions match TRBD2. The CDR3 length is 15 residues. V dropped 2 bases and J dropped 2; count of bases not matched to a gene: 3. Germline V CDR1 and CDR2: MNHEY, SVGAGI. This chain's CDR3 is CASSYEAGATDTQYF. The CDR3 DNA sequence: TGTGCCAGCAGTTACGAAGCGGGGGCCACAGATACGCAGTATTTT.

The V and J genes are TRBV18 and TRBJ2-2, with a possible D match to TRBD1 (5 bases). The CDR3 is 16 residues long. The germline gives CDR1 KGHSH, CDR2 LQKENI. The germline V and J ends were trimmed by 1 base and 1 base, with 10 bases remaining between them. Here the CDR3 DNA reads TGTGCCAGCTCACCACTGGGAACAGGGAACACCGGGGAGCTGTTTTTT. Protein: CASSPLGTGNTGELFF.

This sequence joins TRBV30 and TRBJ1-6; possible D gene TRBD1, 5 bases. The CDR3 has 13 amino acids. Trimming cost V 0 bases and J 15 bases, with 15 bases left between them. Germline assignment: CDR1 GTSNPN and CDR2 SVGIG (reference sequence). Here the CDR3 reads CAWSVTGLLHLHF. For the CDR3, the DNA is TGTGCCTGGAGTGTAACAGGTCTGTTGCACCTCCACTTT.

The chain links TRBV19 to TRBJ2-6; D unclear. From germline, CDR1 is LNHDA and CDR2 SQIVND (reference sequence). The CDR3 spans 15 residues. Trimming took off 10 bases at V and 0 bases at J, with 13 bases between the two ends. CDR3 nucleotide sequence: TGTGCCACTAGAGATCGGAGCTCTGGGGCCAACGTCCTGACTTTC. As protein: CATRDRSSGANVLTF. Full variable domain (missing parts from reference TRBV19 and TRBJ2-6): DGGITQSPKYLFRKEGQNVTLSCEQNLNHDAMYWYRQDPGQGLRLIYYSQIVNDFQKGDIAEGYSVSREKKESFPLTVTSAQKNPTAFYLCATRDRSSGANVLTFGAGSRLTVL.

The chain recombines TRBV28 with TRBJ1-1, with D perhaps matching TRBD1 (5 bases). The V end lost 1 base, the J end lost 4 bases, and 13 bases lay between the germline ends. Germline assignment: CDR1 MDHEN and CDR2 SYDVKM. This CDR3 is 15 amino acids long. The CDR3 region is CASSLYGGLSTEAFF. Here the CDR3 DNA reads TGTGCCAGCAGTTTATACGGGGGATTGAGCACTGAAGCTTTCTTT.